These 12 T cell receptor beta chains came from one sample sequenced in a study of blood T cell repertoires in COVID-19. Data came from immunoSEQ multiplex PCR; TCRdb stores just in-frame clones and leaves some out. Here the sample spans roughly 500,000 clones, approximately 85% being singletons. What was sequenced was peripheral blood. The receptors here all came from a human donor in a cohort sampled during active COVID-19.

The chain links TRBV20-1 to TRBJ2-5; TRBD1 is a possible D gene (6 bases). CDR1 is DFQATT, CDR2 SNEGSKA, per germline (reference sequence). V was shortened by 4 bases and J by 9 bases, with 9 bases between the two germline ends. The CDR3 is made up of 10 amino acids. The CDR3 reads CSAKRQAQYF. In DNA form, the CDR3 reads TGCAGTGCTAAAAGACAGGCCCAGTACTTC.

V and J are TRBV7-3 and TRBJ1-1, with D possibly being TRBD1 (5 bases). Trimming stripped 2 bases from V and 8 bases from J, with 12 bases between. In germline, CDR1 is SGHTA, CDR2 FQGTGA. The CDR3 consists of 13 residues. CDR3 coding DNA: TGTGCCAGCAGCTTAGGGGCAGGAAACGAAGCTTTCTTT. The encoded protein is CASSLGAGNEAFF.

CDR3 sequence reads: CASSERGLGPNTEAFF. The CDR3 nucleotides are TGTGCCAGCAGCGAAAGGGGGCTGGGGCCGAACACTGAAGCTTTCTTT. The genes are TRBV9 and TRBJ1-1, with 7 nucleotides matching TRBD1. J gave up 1 base and V 3 bases, and 9 bases lay outside the gene matches. The CDR3 has 16 residues. CDR1 SGDLS and CDR2 YYNGEE come from the germline V gene.

This chain joins TRBV7-9 and TRBJ1-1, with D tentatively TRBD1 (6 bases). CDR3 length: 14 residues. V lost 5 bases to trimming and J lost 3 bases, with 13 bases between them. In germline, CDR1 is SEHNR, CDR2 FQNEAQ (reference sequence). The CDR3 sequence is CASSLIGGDTEAFF. The DNA of the CDR3 is TGTGCCAGCAGCCTAATAGGGGGGGACACTGAAGCTTTCTTT.

The V and J genes are TRBV7-3 and TRBJ1-2; D might be TRBD1 (6 bases). V lost 2 bases, J lost 3 bases, and 10 bases lay in between. Per germline, CDR1 SGHTA and CDR2 FQGTGA. The CDR3 consists of 14 residues. CDR3 region: CASSLDGGDYGYTF. CDR3 nucleotides: TGTGCCAGCAGCTTAGATGGGGGCGACTATGGCTACACCTTC.

The chain carries TRBV2 and TRBJ1-6, with 9 positions matching TRBD1. J was trimmed by 6 bases and V by 6 bases; bases with no gene match: 0. In germline, CDR1 is SNHLY, CDR2 FYNNEI. This CDR3 has 13 amino acids. This chain's CDR3 is CASRDRGNSPLHF. The CDR3 nucleotides read TGTGCCAGCAGGGACAGGGGTAATTCACCCCTCCACTTT.

The chain has TRBV18 and TRBJ1-5, with 9 nucleotides matching TRBD1. J lost 7 bases, V lost 0 bases, and 4 bases had no gene match. This CDR3 comprises 15 residues. From germline, CDR1 is KGHSH and CDR2 LQKENI. The CDR3 region has the DNA TGTGCCAGCTCACCACCGGGACAGGGAGCACAGCCCCAGCATTTT. It translates to CASSPPGQGAQPQHF. Full variable domain (rest looked up from reference TRBV18 and TRBJ1-5): NAGVMQNPRHLVRRRGQEARLRCSPMKGHSHVYWYRQLPEEGLKFMVYLQKENIIDESGMPKERFSAEFPKEGPSILRIQQVVRGDSAAYFCASSPPGQGAQPQHFGDGTRLSIL.

The chain combines TRBV25-1 with TRBJ1-6; 9 bases agree with TRBD1. V lost 6 bases and J lost 14; bases outside the gene matches: 14. The CDR3 is 15 residues long. Germline CDR1 reads MGHDK; CDR2 reads SYGVNS. The CDR3 bases are TGTGCCAGCAGAGAGGACAGGGGCCAAGCCTGGGCCCTCCACTTT. This translates into CASREDRGQAWALHF. Combining the CDR3 with reference TRBV25-1 and TRBJ1-6 gives the whole variable domain EADIYQTPRYLVIGTGKKITLECSQTMGHDKMYWYQQDPGMELHLIHYSYGVNSTEKGDLSSESTVSRIRTEHFPLTLESARPSHTSQYLCASREDRGQAWALHFGNGTRLTVT.

The rearrangement uses TRBV6-2 or TRBV6-3 and TRBJ2-6, with D maybe TRBD1 (6 bases). With 4 bases removed from V and 1 base from J, the gap between germline ends came to 23 bases. In germline, CDR1 is MNHEY, CDR2 SVGEGT. The CDR3 loop spans 20 amino acids. The CDR3 protein is CASSSRSRTVGGSGANVLTF. DNA for the CDR3: TGTGCCAGCAGTTCCCGAAGCCGTACGGTAGGGGGTTCTGGGGCCAACGTCCTGACTTTC.

V is TRBV7-6 and J is TRBJ2-2; D possibly corresponds to TRBD2 (5 bases). CDR1 is SGHVS and CDR2 is FNYEAQ in the germline V gene. V gave up 6 bases and J gave up 4 bases, with 15 bases separating them. The CDR3 is 15 residues long. The DNA for the CDR3 is TGTGCCAGCAGGCCAAATACTAGGACCACCGGGGAGCTGTTTTTT. This sequence encodes CASRPNTRTTGELFF. The whole variable domain, remainder taken from reference TRBV7-6 and TRBJ2-2, is GAGVSQSPRYKVTKRGQDVALRCDPISGHVSLYWYRQALGQGPEFLTYFNYEAQQDKSGLPNDRFSAERPEGSISTLTIQRTEQRDSAMYRCASRPNTRTTGELFFGEGSRLTVL.

The sample holds a few counts of this clone. This sequence joins TRBV4-1 and TRBJ2-1; 9 bases align to TRBD2. Germline assignment: CDR1 MGHRA and CDR2 YSYEKL. J lost 7 bases, V lost 4 bases, and 11 bases had no gene match. The CDR3 consists of 16 residues. In DNA form, the CDR3 reads TGCGCCAGCAGCCCAGTCCCGACTAGCGGACCGAATGAGCAGTTCTTC. Translating gives CASSPVPTSGPNEQFF.

The chain is built from TRBV11-2 and TRBJ2-7; D uncertain. The V gene's germline CDR1 is SGHAT and CDR2 FQNNGV. V gave up 0 bases and J gave up 3 bases, with 3 bases separating them. CDR3 length: 12 amino acids. As DNA, the CDR3 is TGTGCCAGCAGCTTAGACGGCTACGAGCAGTACTTC. It codes for CASSLDGYEQYF.